This T cell receptor beta chain comes out of a study of regulatory T cells in long-lasting Graves disease. The study, taken as a whole, reports: Analysis covered peripheral blood alone, not thyroid tissue. Newly diagnosed Graves' patients exceeded persistent ones in TCR diversity. With persistent disease, TRBV28, TRBJ1-2 and TRBJ2-5 were the favored segments. Persistent patients had more shared public clonotypes (around 2,800) than new patients (966).

Note on this clonotype: What it binds is unknown.

To make TCR beta libraries, researchers used iRepertoire HTBI primers and Arm-PCR of CDR3 regions. In TCRdb, the multiplex PCR reads were re-called with MiXCR into one record per CDR3 protein. The sample has some 300,000 distinct CDR3 sequences; around 21% are singletons. Specified time point: persistent/refractory GD, antithyroid drugs over 5 years with positive TRAb. Isolated PBMC RNA provided the starting material for the TCR library. The CDR3 spans 13 residues. V lost 10 bases and J lost 4; bases outside the gene matches: 7. Germline lookup yields CDR1 SEHNR and CDR2 FQNEAQ (reference sequence). V is TRBV7-9 and J is TRBJ2-5, with 9 bases matching TRBD1. The sample in question was peripheral blood mononuclear cells (PBMCs), obtained when the disease was refractory, from a patient treated with antithyroid drugs. This TCR came from a female donor with Graves disease. Written as DNA, the CDR3 is TGTGCCAACAGACAGGGGGTAGTAGAGACCCAGTACTTC. Protein product: CANRQGVVETQYF. Full variable domain (outside the CDR3, taken from reference TRBV7-9 and TRBJ2-5): DTGVSQNPRHKITKRGQNVTFRCDPISEHNRLYWYRQTLGQGPEFLTYFQNEAQLEKSRLLSDRFSAERPKGSFSTLEIQRTEQGDSAMYLCANRQGVVETQYFGPGTRLLVL.